The TCR beta chain under discussion was sequenced for a study of T cell responses to AZD1222 COVID-19 vaccine. Study at large: Pooled together were second doses at about 4 or about 12 weeks.

This clone appeared once. What it binds is unknown. Overall study results and limits: Two doses of AZD1222 preceded a rise in Spike-specific TCR breadth and depth.

The CDR3 spans 14 residues. Trimming took off 3 bases at V and 4 bases at J, with 13 bases between the two ends. Germline lookup yields CDR1 DFQATT and CDR2 SNEGSKA (reference sequence). TCRdb keeps only in-frame clones here, not all; method: immunoSEQ multiplex PCR. Of some 170,000 clones detected, roughly nine tenths appear once; the ten largest clones hold under 2%. The J gene is TRBJ2-1, the V gene TRBV20-1; D tentatively reads TRBD1 or TRBD2 (5 bases each). The sequence was obtained from an adult in good health. The specimen comprised peripheral blood, sampled on day 0 of AZD1222 vaccination. The chain's CDR3 is CSASSGPHYNEQFF. The DNA for the CDR3 is TGCAGTGCTAGTTCGGGACCCCATTACAATGAGCAGTTCTTC.